This T cell receptor (beta chain) stems from a study of OX40 agonist ivuxolimab in advanced cancers. For the study at large: Ivuxolimab was delivered to patients intravenously every 2 weeks at doses spanning 0.01 to 10 mg/kg.

The CDR3 consists of 17 residues. With 5 bases removed from V and 0 bases from J, the gap between germline ends came to 18 bases. Germline V gene sequence: CDR1 SGHDT, CDR2 YYEEEE. Study-wide results and caveats: Doses of 0.1 to 3.0 mg/kg were accompanied by clonal expansion of CD4+ and CD8+ blood T cells by week 6.

A word on this clone: Its specificity is unknown.

This table comes from immunoSEQ multiplex PCR, and its TCRdb copy is limited to in-frame clones, with some not included. The sample has about 50,000 clones, approximately 80% seen once. The sequenced sample was CD4+ or CD8+ T cells sorted from blood, obtained in a trial of the OX40 agonist ivuxolimab. The sequence was collected from an adult with an advanced solid tumor such as melanoma, head and neck, liver or kidney cancer. The rearrangement links TRBV5-6 to TRBJ2-1; the D gene is possibly TRBD2 (5 bases). CDR3 coding DNA: TGTGCCAGCAGTTTCCGGACCGGACTCCGCTCCTACAATGAGCAGTTCTTC. It codes for CASSFRTGLRSYNEQFF.